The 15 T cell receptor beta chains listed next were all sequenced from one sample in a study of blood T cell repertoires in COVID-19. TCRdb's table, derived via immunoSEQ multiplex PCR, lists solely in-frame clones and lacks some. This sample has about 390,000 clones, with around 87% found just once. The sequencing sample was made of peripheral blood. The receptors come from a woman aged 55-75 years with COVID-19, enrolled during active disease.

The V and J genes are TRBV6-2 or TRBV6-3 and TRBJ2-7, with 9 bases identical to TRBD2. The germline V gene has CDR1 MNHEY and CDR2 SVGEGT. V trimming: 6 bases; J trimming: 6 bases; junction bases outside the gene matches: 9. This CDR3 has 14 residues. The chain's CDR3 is CASSVAGAGSEQYF. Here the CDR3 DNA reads TGTGCCAGCAGCGTAGCGGGGGCCGGGTCCGAGCAGTACTTC.

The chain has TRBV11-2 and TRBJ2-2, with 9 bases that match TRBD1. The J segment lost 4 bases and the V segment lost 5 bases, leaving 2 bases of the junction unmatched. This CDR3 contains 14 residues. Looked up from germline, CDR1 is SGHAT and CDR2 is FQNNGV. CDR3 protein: CASSRTGVTGELFF. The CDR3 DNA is TGTGCCAGCAGCAGGACAGGGGTCACCGGGGAGCTGTTTTTT.

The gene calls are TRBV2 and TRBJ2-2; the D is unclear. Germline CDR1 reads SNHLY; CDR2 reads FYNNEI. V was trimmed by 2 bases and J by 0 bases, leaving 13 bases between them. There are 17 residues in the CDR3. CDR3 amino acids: CASSERSGPANTGELFF. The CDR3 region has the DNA TGTGCCAGCAGTGAACGGTCAGGCCCAGCGAACACCGGGGAGCTGTTTTTT. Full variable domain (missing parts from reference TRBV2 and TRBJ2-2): EPEVTQTPSHQVTQMGQEVILRCVPISNHLYFYWYRQILGQKVEFLVSFYNNEISEKSEIFDDQFSVERPDGSNFTLKIRSTKLEDSAMYFCASSERSGPANTGELFFGEGSRLTVL.

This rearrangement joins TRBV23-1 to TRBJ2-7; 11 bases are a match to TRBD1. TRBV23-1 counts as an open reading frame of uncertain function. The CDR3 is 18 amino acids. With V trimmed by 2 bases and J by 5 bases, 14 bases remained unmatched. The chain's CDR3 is CASSQGDRGGSFFHEQYF. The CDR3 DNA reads TGCGCCAGCAGTCAAGGGGACAGGGGGGGATCTTTCTTCCACGAGCAGTACTTC.

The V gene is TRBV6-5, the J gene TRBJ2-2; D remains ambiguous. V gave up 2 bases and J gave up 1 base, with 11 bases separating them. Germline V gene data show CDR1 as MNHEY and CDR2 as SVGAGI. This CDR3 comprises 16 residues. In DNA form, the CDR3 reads TGTGCCAGCAGTTACGGCGGTTCCGGGAACACCGGGGAGCTGTTTTTT. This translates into CASSYGGSGNTGELFF.

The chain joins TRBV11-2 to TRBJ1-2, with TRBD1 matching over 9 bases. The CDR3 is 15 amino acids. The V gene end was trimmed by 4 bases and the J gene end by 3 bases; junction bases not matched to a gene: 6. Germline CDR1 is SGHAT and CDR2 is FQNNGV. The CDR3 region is CASSSPRTGDYGYTF. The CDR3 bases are TGTGCCAGCAGCTCCCCCCGGACAGGGGACTATGGCTACACCTTC.

CDR3: CASSFIGGRLETQYF. The CDR3 nucleotides read TGTGCCAGCAGCTTCATAGGGGGCAGGTTGGAGACCCAGTACTTC. The chain employs TRBV5-4 and TRBJ2-5; 7 bases align to TRBD1. The V and J ends lost 2 bases and 5 bases, in that order; junction bases with no gene match: 9. The CDR3 loop spans 15 amino acids. CDR1 and CDR2 from the germline V gene are SGHNT and YYREEE (reference sequence). Drawing the rest from reference TRBV5-4 and TRBJ2-5, the complete variable domain is ETGVTQSPTHLIKTRGQQVTLRCSSQSGHNTVSWYQQALGQGPQFIFQYYREEENGRGNFPPRFSGLQFPNYSSELNVNALELDDSALYLCASSFIGGRLETQYFGPGTRLLVL.

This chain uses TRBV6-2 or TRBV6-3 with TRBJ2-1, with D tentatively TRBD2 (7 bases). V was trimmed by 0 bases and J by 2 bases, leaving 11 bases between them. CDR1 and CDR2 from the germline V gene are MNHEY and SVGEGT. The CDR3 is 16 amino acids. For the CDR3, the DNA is TGTGCCAGCAGTTACTCAGGGGGGGGGACCTACAATGAGCAGTTCTTC. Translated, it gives CASSYSGGGTYNEQFF.

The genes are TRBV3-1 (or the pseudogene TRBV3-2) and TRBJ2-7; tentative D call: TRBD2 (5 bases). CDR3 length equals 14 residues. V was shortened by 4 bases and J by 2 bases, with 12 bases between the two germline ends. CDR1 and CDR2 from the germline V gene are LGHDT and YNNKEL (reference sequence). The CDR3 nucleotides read TGTGCCAGCAGCCGGGTCGGGGTAGCCTACGAGCAGTACTTC. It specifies CASSRVGVAYEQYF.

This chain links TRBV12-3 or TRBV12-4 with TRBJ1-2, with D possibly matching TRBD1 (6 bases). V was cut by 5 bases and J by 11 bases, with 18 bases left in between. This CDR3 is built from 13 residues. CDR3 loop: CASSHRQESLYTF. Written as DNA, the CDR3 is TGTGCCAGCAGTCACCGACAGGAGAGCCTTTACACCTTC.

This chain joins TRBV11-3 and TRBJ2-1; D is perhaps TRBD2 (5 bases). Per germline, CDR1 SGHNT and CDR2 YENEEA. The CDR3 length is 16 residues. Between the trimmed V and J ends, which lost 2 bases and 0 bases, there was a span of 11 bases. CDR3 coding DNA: TGTGCCAGCAGCTTAAAGGAGGTCAACTCCTACAATGAGCAGTTCTTC. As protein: CASSLKEVNSYNEQFF.

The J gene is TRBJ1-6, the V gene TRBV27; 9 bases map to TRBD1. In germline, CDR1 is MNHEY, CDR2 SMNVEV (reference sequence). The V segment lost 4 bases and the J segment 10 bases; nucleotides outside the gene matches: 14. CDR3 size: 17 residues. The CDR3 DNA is TGTGCCAGCAGTTGGGGGGGGGCGGACAGGGGTGGCTCACCCCTCCACTTT. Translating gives CASSWGGADRGGSPLHF.

This CDR3 is CASSIGRGIALSNQPQHF. CDR3 DNA: TGTGCCAGTAGTATAGGCAGGGGGATTGCCCTTAGCAATCAGCCCCAGCATTTT. The genes are TRBV19 and TRBJ1-5; TRBD1 aligns across 7 bases. Germline V gives CDR1 LNHDA, CDR2 SQIVND (reference sequence). V lost 1 base to trimming and J lost 0 bases; unmatched junction nucleotides: 9. CDR3 length: 18 residues.

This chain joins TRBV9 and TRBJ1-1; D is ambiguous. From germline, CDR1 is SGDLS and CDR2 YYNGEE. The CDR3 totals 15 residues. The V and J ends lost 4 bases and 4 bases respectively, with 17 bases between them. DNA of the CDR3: TGTGCCAGCAGCTCCCTGGAGGGTGTCGGCACTGAAGCTTTCTTT. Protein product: CASSSLEGVGTEAFF.

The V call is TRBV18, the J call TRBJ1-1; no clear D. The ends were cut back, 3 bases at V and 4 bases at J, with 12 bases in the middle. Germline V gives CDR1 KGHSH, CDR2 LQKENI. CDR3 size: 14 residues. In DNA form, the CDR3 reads TGTGCCAGCTCACCCAATCACTCGGGCACTGAAGCTTTCTTT. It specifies CASSPNHSGTEAFF. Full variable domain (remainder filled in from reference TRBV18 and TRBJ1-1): NAGVMQNPRHLVRRRGQEARLRCSPMKGHSHVYWYRQLPEEGLKFMVYLQKENIIDESGMPKERFSAEFPKEGPSILRIQQVVRGDSAAYFCASSPNHSGTEAFFGQGTRLTVV.